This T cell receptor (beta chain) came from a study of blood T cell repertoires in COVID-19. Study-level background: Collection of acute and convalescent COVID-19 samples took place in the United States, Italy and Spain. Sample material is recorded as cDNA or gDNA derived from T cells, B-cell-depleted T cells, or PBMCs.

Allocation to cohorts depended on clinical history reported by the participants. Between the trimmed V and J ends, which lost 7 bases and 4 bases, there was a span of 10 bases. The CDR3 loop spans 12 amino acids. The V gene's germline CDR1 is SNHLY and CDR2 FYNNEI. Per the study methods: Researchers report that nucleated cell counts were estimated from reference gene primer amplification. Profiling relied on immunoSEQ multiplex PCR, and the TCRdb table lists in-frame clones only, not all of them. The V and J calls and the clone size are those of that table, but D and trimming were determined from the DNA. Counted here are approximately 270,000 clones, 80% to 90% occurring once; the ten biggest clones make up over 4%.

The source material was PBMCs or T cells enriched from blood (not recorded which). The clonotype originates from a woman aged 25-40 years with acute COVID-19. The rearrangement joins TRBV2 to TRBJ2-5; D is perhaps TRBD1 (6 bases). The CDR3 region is CASTPGAETQYF. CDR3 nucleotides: TGTGCCAGCACGCCAGGGGCAGAGACCCAGTACTTC.